Below, one T cell receptor beta chain is given with its context. The antigen is unknown. CDR1 is MGHRA and CDR2 is YSYEKL in the germline V gene. The germline V and J ends were trimmed by 0 bases and 9 bases, with 17 bases remaining between them. This CDR3 is 15 amino acids long. Assay: immunoSEQ multiplex PCR; the TCRdb copy retains only in-frame clones and omits some. Of some 120,000 clones listed, roughly 93% were seen once; the top ten hold approximately 1.2%. The data were taken from a study of graft-versus-host responses after intestinal transplantation. The wider study: Recipients uniformly received anti-thymocyte globulin induction, followed by tacrolimus and steroids for roughly 3 years.

Study conclusions and caveats: Those patients showing graft-donor T cell macrochimerism displayed high graft-versus-host to host-versus-graft clonal ratios in allografts. Among recipient marrow samples, GvH clones were found; some appeared first in ileum or blood.

The sample here was unstimulated CD8+ T cells sorted from spleen or lymph node cells, taken before transplant. This sequence joins TRBV4-1 and TRBJ2-5; D tentatively fits TRBD1 or TRBD2 (5 bases each). The source of this sequence is a human donor who was the organ donor for an intestinal transplant. In nucleotides, the CDR3 is TGCGCCAGCAGCCAAGACGCGGAAACGCTGGGGGCCCAGTACTTC. This codes for CASSQDAETLGAQYF.